This TCR beta chain was found in a study of T cell responses to AZD1222 COVID-19 vaccine. The wider study: Pooled together were second doses at about 4 or about 12 weeks.

Method: immunoSEQ multiplex PCR; TCRdb's copy keeps in-frame clones and lacks some. The sample gives 100,000 to 120,000 clones, 65% to 85% of which show up once; less than 5% is in the top ten. Points on this clone: Its antigen is not identified.

Per germline, CDR1 LGHNA and CDR2 YSLEER. V was clipped by 1 base and J by 2 bases, with 15 bases between them. CDR3 size: 17 residues. General study points: In a largely white British group with more females than males, clonal diversity was possibly underestimated.

The sequencing here drew on peripheral blood, taken on day 0 of AZD1222 vaccination. The chain recombines TRBV4-3 with TRBJ1-3, with a weak D call TRBD1 (6 bases). This receptor was taken from an adult in good health. CDR3 region: CASSQARGGGPGNTIYF. The DNA of the CDR3 is TGCGCCAGCAGCCAAGCACGGGGCGGGGGCCCTGGAAACACCATATATTTT.